The 17 T cell receptor beta chains presented below share a single source sample, sequenced in a study of blood T cell repertoires in COVID-19. Method: immunoSEQ multiplex PCR; TCRdb's copy keeps in-frame clones and lacks some. Of approximately 97,000 clones in the sample, 70% to 85% were seen once. Sequencing was performed on peripheral blood. The receptors were sampled from a human donor in a cohort sampled during active COVID-19.

The chain employs TRBV7-8 and TRBJ2-5, with 8 bases aligning to TRBD2. The CDR3 is 16 residues long. Germline trimming cut 5 bases from V and 6 bases from J; bases unmatched to any gene: 14. CDR1 SGHVS and CDR2 FQNEAQ come from the germline V gene. The CDR3 sequence is CASSPGGGLGKQTQYF. The CDR3 DNA is TGTGCCAGCAGCCCGGGGGGGGGACTAGGCAAACAGACCCAGTACTTC.

This clone was recorded only once. V is TRBV19 and J is TRBJ1-5, with D hard to call. The CDR3 spans 13 residues. V was pared by 5 bases and J by 7 bases, with 12 bases between. CDR1 LNHDA and CDR2 SQIVND come from the germline V gene (reference sequence). DNA for the CDR3: TGTGCCAGTAGTTCCCAGGTGTGGCAGCCCCAGCATTTT. Translation: CASSSQVWQPQHF. The full variable domain, rest sourced from reference TRBV19 and TRBJ1-5, is DGGITQSPKYLFRKEGQNVTLSCEQNLNHDAMYWYRQDPGQGLRLIYYSQIVNDFQKGDIAEGYSVSREKKESFPLTVTSAQKNPTAFYLCASSSQVWQPQHFGDGTRLSIL.

The rearrangement joins TRBV6-4 to TRBJ2-1, with 7 bases identical to TRBD1. CDR1 is MRHNA, CDR2 SNTAGT, per germline. The CDR3 extends over 15 amino acids. J was trimmed by 2 bases and V by 5 bases; bases with no gene match: 6. The CDR3 region has the DNA TGTGCCAGCAGTAGGGACAGCACCCCCTACAATGAGCAGTTCTTC. It codes for CASSRDSTPYNEQFF.

This chain links TRBV30 with TRBJ1-4; possible D gene TRBD1, 5 bases. Germline lookup yields CDR1 GTSNPN and CDR2 SVGIG (reference sequence). The V and J ends lost 0 bases and 5 bases respectively, with 16 bases between them. This CDR3 has 16 residues. In nucleotides, the CDR3 is TGTGCCTGGAGTGTACGCAGGGCCGCTGCGAATGAAAAACTGTTTTTT. Amino acids: CAWSVRRAAANEKLFF.

The rearrangement links TRBV7-9 to TRBJ2-1; no firm D call. The CDR3 is made up of 12 amino acids. Germline V gene sequence: CDR1 SEHNR, CDR2 FQNEAQ (reference sequence). Trimming took 11 bases from V and 6 from J, leaving 14 bases between them. The CDR3 protein is CAVDEKRNEQFF. CDR3 coding DNA: TGTGCCGTAGATGAGAAGCGCAATGAGCAGTTCTTC. The full variable domain, with the rest looked up from reference TRBV7-9 and TRBJ2-1, is DTGVSQNPRHKITKRGQNVTFRCDPISEHNRLYWYRQTLGQGPEFLTYFQNEAQLEKSRLLSDRFSAERPKGSFSTLEIQRTEQGDSAMYLCAVDEKRNEQFFGPGTRLTVL.

V usage is TRBV6-2 or TRBV6-3 and J usage is TRBJ2-7; 10 nucleotides match TRBD1. Germline V gives CDR1 MNHEY, CDR2 SVGEGT. This CDR3 has 14 amino acids. The V and J ends lost 8 bases and 2 bases, in that order; junction bases with no gene match: 6. CDR3 sequence: CASGRDRGPYEQYF. CDR3 nucleotides: TGTGCCAGCGGCCGGGACAGGGGACCCTACGAGCAGTACTTC.

The chain joins TRBV5-4 to TRBJ2-2; 8 bases fit TRBD1. From germline, CDR1 is SGHNT and CDR2 YYREEE (reference sequence). Trimming removed 4 bases from V and 4 bases from J; junction bases left unmatched: 3. CDR3 length equals 14 residues. The CDR3 is CASSPTGGTGELFF. The CDR3 DNA sequence: TGTGCCAGCAGCCCAACAGGGGGCACCGGGGAGCTGTTTTTT.

The V and J genes are TRBV19 and TRBJ2-3; the match to TRBD2 covers 7 bases. The length of the CDR3 is 17 residues. Looked up from germline, CDR1 is LNHDA and CDR2 is SQIVND (reference sequence). The ends lost 2 bases at V and 6 bases at J; junction bases unmatched: 14. CDR3 sequence (DNA): TGTGCCAGTAGTATAAGGGTGGCTAGCGGCCCCCGGGATACGCAGTATTTT. Translated: CASSIRVASGPRDTQYF.

V gene TRBV30 combines with J gene TRBJ2-1; 9 positions match TRBD2. V lost 0 bases, J lost 7 bases, and 7 bases stayed unmatched. The length of the CDR3 is 15 residues. Germline values: CDR1 GTSNPN, CDR2 SVGIG (reference sequence). CDR3 protein: CAWSVQAGGQNEQFF. DNA of the CDR3: TGTGCCTGGAGTGTACAAGCGGGAGGACAAAATGAGCAGTTCTTC.

The chain employs TRBV5-4 and TRBJ2-7; 8 bases align to TRBD2. The CDR3 runs to 15 residues. Germline V gene lookup returns CDR1 SGHNT and CDR2 YYREEE (reference sequence). J gave up 2 bases and V 4 bases, and 8 bases lay outside the gene matches. The CDR3 DNA reads as TGTGCCAGCAGCGACCCCCCTAGCGGGCCCTACGAGCAGTACTTC. It yields the protein CASSDPPSGPYEQYF.

This rearrangement joins TRBV14 to TRBJ2-7; 8 positions agree with TRBD1. The J segment lost 6 bases and the V segment lost 2 bases, leaving 9 bases of the junction unmatched. Per the germline V gene, CDR1 is SGHDN and CDR2 is FVKESK. The CDR3 extends over 15 amino acids. The CDR3 DNA is TGTGCCAGCAGCCAAAGGACAGGGCTGCGTGGCGAGCAGTACTTC. Translation gives CASSQRTGLRGEQYF.

A single count supports this clone. This chain joins TRBV10-3 and TRBJ2-7; TRBD2 matches at 11 bases. V lost 2 bases to trimming and J lost 6 bases; unmatched junction nucleotides: 6. The CDR3 loop spans 15 amino acids. Germline V lookup: CDR1 ENHRY, CDR2 SYGVKD. CDR3 nucleotides: TGTGCCATCAGTGAGGGTAGCGGGGGGGTGCTCGAGCAGTACTTC. Translating it yields CAISEGSGGVLEQYF.

The CDR3 DNA reads TGCGCCAGCAGCCCAGAGGCTCGGGCAGATACGCAGTATTTT. Its translation is CASSPEARADTQYF. The genes are TRBV4-1 and TRBJ2-3; no firm D call. V lost 4 bases and J lost 4, with 12 bases in between. This CDR3 has 14 amino acids. The germline V gene has CDR1 MGHRA and CDR2 YSYEKL.

The chain links TRBV7-6 to TRBJ2-2; 7 nucleotides match TRBD1. Germline lookup yields CDR1 SGHVS and CDR2 FNYEAQ. The CDR3 extends over 14 amino acids. V dropped 6 bases and J dropped 4; count of bases not matched to a gene: 5. CDR3 sequence reads: CASRASGGTGELFF. The CDR3 DNA is TGTGCCAGCAGGGCATCAGGGGGCACCGGGGAGCTGTTTTTT.

The chain couples TRBV7-3 to TRBJ2-3; 10 positions match TRBD2. CDR3 length: 14 residues. Germline V gene data show CDR1 as SGHTA and CDR2 as FQGTGA. The V gene end was trimmed by 3 bases and the J gene end by 8 bases; junction bases not matched to a gene: 5. The CDR3 here is CASSFGTSEPTQYF. The CDR3 DNA follows: TGTGCCAGCAGCTTCGGGACTAGCGAGCCTACGCAGTATTTT.

Ten or more counts support this clone. The chain is built from TRBV30 and TRBJ1-2, with 7 bases lining up with TRBD1. The CDR3 covers 17 residues. Germline loops: CDR1 GTSNPN, CDR2 SVGIG (reference sequence). V trimming: 6 bases; J trimming: 6 bases; junction bases outside the gene matches: 22. The CDR3 protein is CACRQGVYRSRSHGYTF. The CDR3 nucleotides read TGTGCCTGTCGACAGGGAGTTTATAGGTCCAGATCTCATGGCTACACCTTC.

The V gene is TRBV4-1, the J gene TRBJ1-1; TRBD1 matches at 7 bases. Germline loops: CDR1 MGHRA, CDR2 YSYEKL. Trimming removed 1 base from V and 11 bases from J; junction bases left unmatched: 16. CDR3 length equals 16 residues. CDR3 DNA: TGCGCCAGCAGCCAAGCTCCGGGACAGCCCGGGGGTTTGGCTTTCTTT. Translating it yields CASSQAPGQPGGLAFF.